This T cell receptor (beta chain) was identified during a study of blood T cell repertoires in COVID-19. Trimming removed 0 bases at V and 6 bases at J, with 6 bases between. The germline V gene has CDR1 SGHRS and CDR2 YFSETQ. The CDR3 extends over 13 amino acids. Using immunoSEQ multiplex PCR, the repertoire was profiled, and TCRdb retains in-frame clones only, with some absent. The table shows 150,000 to 200,000 clones, with about four fifths occurring only once. Sequencing was performed on peripheral blood. The chain recombines TRBV5-1 with TRBJ2-2; D is perhaps TRBD2 (5 bases). This clonotype was obtained from a woman over 75 with acute or convalescent COVID-19. CDR3 loop: CASSLVEAGELFF. CDR3 DNA sequence: TGCGCCAGCAGCTTGGTGGAGGCCGGGGAGCTGTTTTTT.